These 26 T cell receptor beta chains were sequenced from one sample in a study of molecular identifiers for immune sequencing clone quantification. TCRdb called the PCR reads again in MiXCR, with one record for every CDR3 protein. The sample lists 100,000 or so distinct CDR3 sequences, 35% to 40% occurring once. The sample taken for sequencing was naive CD8+ T cells from blood, with Jurkat cell RNA spiked in. This sample's subset: FACS-sorted CD8+CD4-CCR7+CD45RA+ naive T cells. These receptor sequences come from a human donor in good health. Some libraries in this study had Jurkat cell RNA spiked in.

The rearrangement uses TRBV28 and TRBJ2-3; D unclear. The CDR3 has 14 amino acids. V lost 5 bases to trimming and J lost 2 bases, with 11 bases between them. The germline V gene encodes CDR1 MDHEN and CDR2 SYDVKM. The CDR3 DNA follows: TGTGCCAGCAGTGCCCCCGGAGCCACAGATACGCAGTATTTT. Protein sequence: CASSAPGATDTQYF. The full variable domain, with the rest looked up from reference TRBV28 and TRBJ2-3, is DVKVTQSSRYLVKRTGEKVFLECVQDMDHENMFWYRQDPGLGLRLIYFSYDVKMKEKGDIPEGYSVSREKKERFSLILESASTNQTSMYLCASSAPGATDTQYFGPGTRLTVL.

About this clonotype: No conserved phenylalanine or tryptophan is present at the end of the CDR3, so a read error is the likely explanation. No DNA is shown, since the ends of the CDR3 on it are uncertain; the CDR3 is the one TCRdb lists. The J gene is TRBJ1-1, the V gene TRBV4-1. 15 amino acids form the CDR3, both terminal residues included. Germline values: CDR1 MGHRA, CDR2 YSYEKL. The chain's CDR3 is CAGSQFGQANTEAFI.

The chain recombines TRBV15 with TRBJ2-5; D is ambiguous. Germline V gene lookup returns CDR1 LNHNV and CDR2 YYDKDF (reference sequence). The CDR3 loop spans 15 amino acids. Trimming left V 5 bases short and J 6 bases short, with 19 bases between. The chain's CDR3 is CATSPGQVSRKTQYF. The CDR3 nucleotides read TGTGCCACCAGCCCCGGTCAGGTCTCTAGGAAGACCCAGTACTTC.

The table lists this clonotype with a few counts. The genes are TRBV4-3 and TRBJ2-1; no definite D call. The CDR3 is made up of 15 amino acids. The germline gives CDR1 LGHNA, CDR2 YSLEER. V lost 0 bases and J lost 6, with 12 bases in between. DNA for the CDR3: TGCGCCAGCAGCCAAGATGCCCTCGATGGCAATGAGCAGTTCTTC. Its protein is CASSQDALDGNEQFF.

This clonotype was counted at least ten times. The chain links TRBV4-2 to TRBJ2-1, with a possible D match to TRBD1 (6 bases). CDR1 LGHNA and CDR2 YNFKEQ come from the germline V gene. V lost 3 bases and J 9 bases, leaving 15 bases between the germline ends. This CDR3 region has 14 residues. The CDR3 bases are TGTGCCAGCAGCCAGCCGAGGGGGATGTTTGAGCAGTTCTTC. Its protein product is CASSQPRGMFEQFF.

This clonotype was seen only once. This chain joins TRBV7-2 and TRBJ2-2; 10 nucleotides line up with TRBD2. The CDR3 loop spans 18 amino acids. Germline-derived CDR1 and CDR2 are SGHTA and FQGNSA. Trimming cost V 2 bases and J 4 bases; bases outside gene matches: 10. CDR3 bases: TGTGCCAGCAGCTTATCCCCTAGCGGGAGTCTTGTCACCGGGGAGCTGTTTTTT. Translated, it gives CASSLSPSGSLVTGELFF.

V and J are TRBV27 and TRBJ2-7; no reliable D call. This CDR3 spans 14 amino acids. Germline CDR1 reads MNHEY; CDR2 reads SMNVEV (reference sequence). V was shortened by 2 bases and J by 0 bases, with 8 bases between the two germline ends. This chain's CDR3 is CASSLGLSSYEQYF. The CDR3, as DNA: TGTGCCAGCAGTTTAGGTTTAAGCTCCTACGAGCAGTACTTC.

In regard to this clonotype: A junction boundary mismatches the germline segment, possibly from a read error. The genes are TRBV4-1 and TRBJ1-5; D not resolved. The CDR3 consists of 14 residues. Germline lookup yields CDR1 MGHRA and CDR2 YSYEKL. CDR3 amino acids: CASGQGPFGQPQHF. The DNA of the CDR3 is TGCGCCAGCGGCCAAGGGCCGTTTGGGCAGCCCCAGCATTTT.

In its sample, this clonotype was seen a few times. The chain has TRBV15 and TRBJ2-5; no definite D call. Trimming left V 0 bases short and J 7 bases short, with 15 bases between. The germline gives CDR1 LNHNV, CDR2 YYDKDF (reference sequence). The CDR3 has 15 amino acids. The chain's CDR3 is CATSRDRWAEGTQYF. Written as DNA, the CDR3 is TGTGCCACCAGCAGAGATCGTTGGGCAGAAGGGACCCAGTACTTC.

There are a few counts of this clonotype. V usage is TRBV6-5 and J usage is TRBJ2-7; 8 nucleotides match TRBD1. Looked up from germline, CDR1 is MNHEY and CDR2 is SVGAGI. After removal of 2 bases from V and 2 bases from J, the junction contained 5 bases not matched to a gene. The CDR3 length is 15 residues. The CDR3 sequence is CASSYVSGGTYEQYF. CDR3 nucleotides: TGTGCCAGCAGTTACGTGTCAGGGGGCACCTACGAGCAGTACTTC.

Comment on this clonotype: At one end, the junction sequence differs from germline, possibly due to a read error. V is TRBV4-1 and J is TRBJ1-5; tentative D call: TRBD1 (6 bases). In germline, CDR1 is MGHRA, CDR2 YSYEKL. This CDR3 contains 15 residues. Here the CDR3 reads CASSIQGRRNQPQQF. For the CDR3, the DNA is TGCGCCAGCAGTATACAGGGACGGCGGAATCAGCCCCAGCAATTT.

V gene TRBV13 combines with J gene TRBJ2-1, with 10 bases that match TRBD2. Per the germline V gene, CDR1 is PRHDT and CDR2 is FYEKMQ (reference sequence). CDR3 length: 13 residues. With 5 bases clipped from V and 9 bases from J, the junction kept 4 bases outside the gene matches. In nucleotides, the CDR3 is TGTGCCAGCAGCCCTAGCGGGAGCAGTGAGCAGTTCTTC. Amino acids: CASSPSGSSEQFF.

This clonotype was found many times. The chain recombines TRBV6-5 with TRBJ1-4; D not resolved. CDR1 is MNHEY and CDR2 is SVGAGI in the germline V gene. The CDR3 runs to 14 residues. Trimming cost V 0 bases and J 8 bases, with 10 bases left between them. The CDR3 DNA follows: TGTGCCAGCAGTTACTCCCCGGCGGGAGAAAAACTGTTTTTT. Amino acid sequence: CASSYSPAGEKLFF.

This clonotype was observed a few times. The rearrangement joins TRBV5-1 to TRBJ2-2; 7 positions match TRBD2. The germline V gene encodes CDR1 SGHRS and CDR2 YFSETQ. The CDR3 totals 17 residues. Trimming removed 9 bases from V and 0 bases from J; junction bases left unmatched: 14. This chain's CDR3 is CATTERRELPNTGELFF. In nucleotides, the CDR3 is TGCGCCACCACAGAGAGGCGGGAGCTACCGAACACCGGGGAGCTGTTTTTT. The whole variable domain, filled in from reference TRBV5-1 and TRBJ2-2, reads KAGVTQTPRYLIKTRGQQVTLSCSPISGHRSVSWYQQTPGQGLQFLFEYFSETQRNKGNFPGRFSGRQFSNSRSEMNVSTLELGDSALYLCATTERRELPNTGELFFGEGSRLTVL.

Only a few counts were recorded for this clonotype. The chain joins TRBV7-9 to TRBJ2-7, with D tentatively TRBD1 (6 bases). CDR1 SEHNR and CDR2 FQNEAQ come from the germline V gene (reference sequence). Trimming removed 5 bases from V and 3 bases from J, with 14 bases in between. CDR3 length: 14 residues. The CDR3 reads CASSQLQQGYEQYF. In DNA, the CDR3 is TGTGCCAGCAGCCAGCTCCAACAGGGCTACGAGCAGTACTTC.

This clonotype has only a few counts. V and J are TRBV7-9 and TRBJ1-1, with 11 bases matching TRBD1. The CDR3 has 14 amino acids. Germline lookup yields CDR1 SEHNR and CDR2 FQNEAQ (reference sequence). V dropped 5 bases and J dropped 7; count of bases not matched to a gene: 6. CDR3 loop: CASSKDRGPNEAFF. CDR3 nucleotides: TGTGCCAGCAGCAAGGACAGGGGGCCTAATGAAGCTTTCTTT.

The V gene is TRBV27, the J gene TRBJ2-1, with 14 bases aligning to TRBD2. CDR3 length equals 18 residues. Germline CDR1 is MNHEY and CDR2 is SMNVEV (reference sequence). Germline trimming cut 2 bases from V and 2 bases from J; bases unmatched to any gene: 5. The CDR3 reads CASSLQGLAGAAYNEQFF. DNA for the CDR3: TGTGCCAGCAGTTTACAGGGACTAGCGGGAGCCGCCTACAATGAGCAGTTCTTC.

In the case of this clonotype: This may be a read error: a much more frequent sequence differs by one nucleotide. No conserved phenylalanine or tryptophan ends this CDR3, so it is likely a read error. The gene calls are TRBV7-9 and TRBJ2-6; D uncertain. Germline lookup yields CDR1 SEHNR and CDR2 FQNEAQ (reference sequence). Trimming cost V 0 bases and J 2 bases, with 8 bases left between them. The CDR3 sequence is 16 residues long. In DNA form, the CDR3 reads TGTGCCAGCAGCTTAGCAGGCTCACCTGGGGCCAACGTCCTGACTATC. This translates into CASSLAGSPGANVLTI.

Regarding this clonotype: One junction end does not reproduce the germline sequence, and a read error may be involved. The chain is built from TRBV6-2 or TRBV6-3 and TRBJ2-5; possibly TRBD1 for D (6 bases). This CDR3 contains 15 residues. Germline assignment: CDR1 MNHEY and CDR2 SVGEGT. CDR3 region: CASSYGTSHQETQHF. CDR3 nucleotide sequence: TGTGCCAGCAGTTACGGGACAAGCCACCAAGAGACCCAGCACTTC.

This clonotype was seen many times. The genes are TRBV19 and TRBJ2-2, with D unclear. This CDR3 has 12 residues. Trimming shortened V by 3 bases and J by 4 bases, and 3 bases separated the two germline ends. The germline V gene has CDR1 LNHDA and CDR2 SQIVND (reference sequence). CDR3 bases: TGTGCCAGTAGTATTGGCACCGGGGAGCTGTTTTTT. It is translated as CASSIGTGELFF.

Notes on this clonotype: A read error may account for a junction end that differs from germline. This chain uses TRBV7-6 with TRBJ2-7; TRBD2 matches at 7 bases. The CDR3 spans 13 residues. Germline values: CDR1 SGHVS, CDR2 FNYEAQ. The CDR3 loop reads CASSQIGLGERYF. CDR3 bases: TGTGCCAGCAGCCAAATCGGACTAGGCGAGCGGTACTTC.

The CDR3 DNA follows: TGTGCCAGCTACCGGGGCCGGCAGAACACCGGGGAGCTGTTTTTT. Protein: CASYRGRQNTGELFF. The J gene is TRBJ2-2, the V gene TRBV7-8, with D possibly called TRBD1 or TRBD2 (5 bases each). The germline V gene encodes CDR1 SGHVS and CDR2 FQNEAQ. CDR3 length equals 15 residues. V was pared by 8 bases and J by 1 base, with 14 bases between.

The chain has TRBV3-1 and TRBJ2-7; 8 bases map to TRBD2. The CDR3 totals 17 residues. The V segment lost 6 bases and the J segment 0 bases; nucleotides outside the gene matches: 13. Per germline, CDR1 LGHDT and CDR2 YNNKEL (reference sequence). This CDR3 is CASRPRLATDSSYEQYF. CDR3 sequence (DNA): TGTGCCAGCAGACCTAGACTAGCGACTGATAGCTCCTACGAGCAGTACTTC.

This clonotype has just a few counts. The chain joins TRBV4-3 to TRBJ1-4, with D hard to call. The CDR3 contains 12 residues. Germline V gene data show CDR1 as LGHNA and CDR2 as YSLEER. V shed 6 bases and J shed 2 bases, with 4 bases lying between them. DNA for the CDR3: TGCGCCAGCAGGAGGACTAATGAAAAACTGTTTTTT. It translates to CASRRTNEKLFF.

A note on this clonotype: At one of its ends the junction is not consistent with the germline gene, which may arise from a read error. This sequence joins TRBV6-1 and TRBJ2-3, with TRBD1 identical over 9 bases. The CDR3 sequence is 13 residues long. The V gene's germline CDR1 is MNHNS and CDR2 SASEGT. The CDR3: CASAGTGTETQYF. DNA for the CDR3: TGTGCCAGTGCCGGGACAGGGACAGAAACGCAGTATTTT.

The CDR3 reads CASRGLQDNYGYTF. The DNA of the CDR3 is TGTGCCAGCAGGGGACTCCAGGATAACTATGGCTACACCTTC. The chain uses TRBV2 and TRBJ1-2; a weak D match, TRBD1 (5 bases). The V gene's germline CDR1 is SNHLY and CDR2 FYNNEI. The CDR3 contains 14 residues. V lost 6 bases to trimming and J lost 1 base, with 12 bases between them. Using reference TRBV2 and TRBJ1-2 for the parts outside the CDR3, the full variable domain is EPEVTQTPSHQVTQMGQEVILRCVPISNHLYFYWYRQILGQKVEFLVSFYNNEISEKSEIFDDQFSVERPDGSNFTLKIRSTKLEDSAMYFCASRGLQDNYGYTFGSGTRLTVV.